The sample holds one count of the clone carrying this TCR beta chain. The data belong to a study of blood T cell repertoires in COVID-19. For the study at large: Sites across the United States, Italy and Spain contributed samples from acute and convalescent COVID-19.

In the authors' workflow: How many nucleated cells were present was estimated from reference gene primer amplification. Using immunoSEQ multiplex PCR, the repertoire was profiled, and TCRdb retains in-frame clones only, with some absent. V and J calls and clone size are given by that table; D and trimming were obtained from the DNA. This repertoire shows roughly 90,000 clones, 80% to 85% found once; its top ten account for roughly 15%. The source is a woman older than 75 with active or convalescent COVID-19. Sequenced material: peripheral blood.

CDR3 DNA sequence: TGTGCCAGCAGGGAAACAGGGGCGAGGGGGAATGAGCAGTTCTTC. Protein: CASRETGARGNEQFF. The V call is TRBV28, the J call TRBJ2-1; 7 bases match TRBD1. This CDR3 region has 15 residues. V shed 6 bases and J 7 bases; nucleotides not matched to a gene: 12. The germline CDR1 and CDR2 sequences are MDHEN and SYDVKM. Using reference TRBV28 and TRBJ2-1 for the parts outside the CDR3, the full variable domain is DVKVTQSSRYLVKRTGEKVFLECVQDMDHENMFWYRQDPGLGLRLIYFSYDVKMKEKGDIPEGYSVSREKKERFSLILESASTNQTSMYLCASRETGARGNEQFFGPGTRLTVL.